This T cell receptor beta chain was sequenced for a study of long-term antiretroviral therapy in people with HIV. The assay used was immunoSEQ (version v3.0), run at survey level. This table comes from immunoSEQ multiplex PCR, and its TCRdb copy is limited to in-frame clones, with some not included. Here the sample spans 22,000 or so clones, 84% being singletons. The CDR3 is 15 amino acids. The V gene lost 4 bases and the J gene lost 2 bases, with 13 bases spanning the gap. The germline gives CDR1 KGHSH, CDR2 LQKENI. The material was unsorted PBMCs, obtained 0.5 years before starting antiretroviral therapy. The clonotype comes from a man in his forties with HIV. The chain uses TRBV18 and TRBJ2-3; perhaps TRBD1 as D (6 bases). DNA for the CDR3: TGTGCCAGCTCACTACAACAGGGCGACACAGATACGCAGTATTTT. It yields the protein CASSLQQGDTDTQYF.